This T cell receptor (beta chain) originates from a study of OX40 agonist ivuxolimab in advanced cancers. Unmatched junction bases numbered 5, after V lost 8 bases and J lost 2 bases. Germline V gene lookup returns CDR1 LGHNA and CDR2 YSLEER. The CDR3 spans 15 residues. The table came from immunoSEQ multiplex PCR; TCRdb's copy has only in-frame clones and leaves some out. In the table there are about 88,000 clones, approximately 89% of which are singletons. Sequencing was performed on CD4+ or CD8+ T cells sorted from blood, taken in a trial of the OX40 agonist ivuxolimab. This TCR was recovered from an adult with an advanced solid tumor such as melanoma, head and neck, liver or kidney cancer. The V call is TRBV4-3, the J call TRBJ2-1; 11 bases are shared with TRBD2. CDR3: CASSWGLAAYNEQFF. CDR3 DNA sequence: TGCGCCAGCTCCTGGGGACTAGCGGCCTACAATGAGCAGTTCTTC.